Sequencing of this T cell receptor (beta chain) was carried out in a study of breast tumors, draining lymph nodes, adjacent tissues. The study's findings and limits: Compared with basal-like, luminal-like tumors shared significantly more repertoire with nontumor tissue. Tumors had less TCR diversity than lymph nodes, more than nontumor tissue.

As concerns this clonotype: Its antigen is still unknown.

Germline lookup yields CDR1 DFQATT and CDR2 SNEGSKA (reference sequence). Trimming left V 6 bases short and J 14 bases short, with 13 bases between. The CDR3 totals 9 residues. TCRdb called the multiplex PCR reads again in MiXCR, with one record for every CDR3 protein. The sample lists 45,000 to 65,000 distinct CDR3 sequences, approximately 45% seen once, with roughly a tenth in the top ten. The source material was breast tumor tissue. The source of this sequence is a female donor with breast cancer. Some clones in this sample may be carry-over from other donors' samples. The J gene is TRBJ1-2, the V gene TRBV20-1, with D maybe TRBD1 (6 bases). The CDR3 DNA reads TGCAGTGCAAATGCGGGACAAACCTTC. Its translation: CSANAGQTF.